This record covers a single T cell receptor (beta chain). What it recognizes is unknown. The sample is drawn from a study of STAT5B mutations in CD4+ large granular lymphocyte leukemia. Original processing notes: A productive frequency of 2.59 x 10-5 was the lowest detectable. Produced via immunoSEQ multiplex PCR; TCRdb's table is partial and in-frame only. D and trimming come from the DNA, and the V and J calls and clone size come from that table. In the table there are 30,000 or so clones, around 85% of which are singletons. Study results and caveats: Main leukemic clonotypes were patient-specific, but about 26% appeared at low frequency elsewhere.

Looked up from germline, CDR1 is SGHVS and CDR2 is FNYEAQ. J gave up 5 bases and V 5 bases, and 12 bases lay outside the gene matches. The CDR3 sequence is 15 residues long. This clonotype was sampled from a human donor in good health. Sequencing was done on a sample of CD4+ T cells from blood buffy coats. The chain links TRBV7-6 to TRBJ2-7; TRBD1 matches at 7 bases. The CDR3 spells CASSANRGLPHEQYF. For the CDR3, the DNA is TGTGCCAGCAGCGCAAACAGGGGTTTACCCCACGAGCAGTACTTC.